These 16 T cell receptor beta chains originate from one sample sequenced in a study of shared clonotypes between healthy human individuals. The table came from immunoSEQ multiplex PCR; TCRdb's copy has only in-frame clones and leaves some out. Among 550,000 to 750,000 clones listed, under 95% were seen once. Naive CD8 populations comprised CD45RO-negative cells positively selected for CCR7, excluding terminally differentiated effector memory CD45RA+ cells. The specimen sequenced was naive CD8+ T cells sorted from blood. The receptors were gathered from a man in his thirties or forties in good health.

This chain joins TRBV30 and TRBJ1-1; D ambiguous. From germline, CDR1 is GTSNPN and CDR2 SVGIG (reference sequence). V was cut by 0 bases and J by 2 bases, with 7 bases left in between. This CDR3 is built from 13 residues. In DNA form, the CDR3 reads TGTGCCTGGAGTGTGCATCCTAACACTGAAGCTTTCTTT. Its protein is CAWSVHPNTEAFF.

V and J are TRBV9 and TRBJ1-3; no clear D gene. V was cut by 4 bases and J by 4 bases, with 6 bases left in between. This CDR3 has 12 residues. Germline loops: CDR1 SGDLS, CDR2 YYNGEE. The CDR3: CASSQGGNTIYF. The CDR3 DNA reads TGTGCCAGCAGCCAAGGGGGAAACACCATATATTTT.

V usage is TRBV13 and J usage is TRBJ1-2; 7 bases agree with TRBD1. Germline CDR1 is PRHDT and CDR2 is FYEKMQ (reference sequence). Trimming removed 5 bases from V and 5 bases from J; junction bases left unmatched: 8. There are 14 residues in the CDR3. The CDR3 DNA follows: TGTGCCAGCAGCCCCGAAGGGGGCTTTTATGGCTACACCTTC. This gives the protein CASSPEGGFYGYTF.

The chain couples TRBV7-2 to TRBJ1-2; no reliable D call. This CDR3 region has 14 residues. Looked up from germline, CDR1 is SGHTA and CDR2 is FQGNSA. The V end was cut by 5 bases, the J end by 2 bases, with 12 bases between. CDR3 sequence reads: CASSLPTANYGYTF. The DNA for the CDR3 is TGTGCCAGCAGCCTCCCGACGGCGAACTATGGCTACACCTTC.

The V and J genes are TRBV28 and TRBJ2-7, with TRBD2 as a possible D gene (6 bases). In germline, CDR1 is MDHEN, CDR2 SYDVKM. V was clipped by 3 bases and J by 4 bases, with 10 bases between them. This CDR3 comprises 13 residues. The CDR3 DNA is TGTGCCAGCAGTTTTCGGGAGCGTTACGAGCAGTACTTC. Translated, it gives CASSFRERYEQYF. The whole variable domain, remainder taken from reference TRBV28 and TRBJ2-7, is DVKVTQSSRYLVKRTGEKVFLECVQDMDHENMFWYRQDPGLGLRLIYFSYDVKMKEKGDIPEGYSVSREKKERFSLILESASTNQTSMYLCASSFRERYEQYFGPGTRLTVT.

The chain uses TRBV7-9 and TRBJ1-1, with no clear D. V was trimmed by 5 bases and J by 3 bases, leaving 16 bases between them. Germline V gene data show CDR1 as SEHNR and CDR2 as FQNEAQ (reference sequence). This CDR3 contains 15 residues. Here the CDR3 DNA reads TGTGCCAGCAGCCCACGAATGGCGGCCGACACTGAAGCTTTCTTT. This codes for CASSPRMAADTEAFF.

V usage is TRBV4-1 and J usage is TRBJ2-7; 7 bases map to TRBD2. The length of the CDR3 is 13 residues. From germline, CDR1 is MGHRA and CDR2 YSYEKL. The V gene end was trimmed by 2 bases and the J gene end by 2 bases; junction bases not matched to a gene: 0. CDR3: CASSQSGTYEQYF. The CDR3 nucleotides read TGCGCCAGCAGCCAAAGCGGGACCTACGAGCAGTACTTC.

This clone was seen a single time. This chain joins TRBV7-9 and TRBJ1-2, with D possibly being TRBD1 (5 bases). With 9 bases removed from V and 5 bases from J, the gap between germline ends came to 16 bases. Germline V gene sequence: CDR1 SEHNR, CDR2 FQNEAQ (reference sequence). There are 13 residues in the CDR3. The CDR3: CASEKGGVYGYTF. In DNA form, the CDR3 reads TGTGCCAGTGAAAAAGGAGGGGTTTATGGCTACACCTTC. Full variable domain (remainder filled in from reference TRBV7-9 and TRBJ1-2): DTGVSQNPRHKITKRGQNVTFRCDPISEHNRLYWYRQTLGQGPEFLTYFQNEAQLEKSRLLSDRFSAERPKGSFSTLEIQRTEQGDSAMYLCASEKGGVYGYTFGSGTRLTVV.

The rearrangement links TRBV4-3 to TRBJ1-4; possibly TRBD1 for D (5 bases). The CDR3 totals 15 residues. The V gene lost 0 bases and the J gene lost 4 bases, with 9 bases spanning the gap. Germline V lookup: CDR1 LGHNA, CDR2 YSLEER. CDR3 amino acids: CASSQDQGDNEKLFF. CDR3 DNA sequence: TGCGCCAGCAGCCAAGACCAGGGCGATAATGAAAAACTGTTTTTT.

The CDR3 here is CAISETGPSYEQYF. Here the CDR3 DNA reads TGTGCCATCAGTGAAACAGGGCCGTCCTACGAGCAGTACTTC. V and J are TRBV10-3 and TRBJ2-7, with D perhaps matching TRBD1 (6 bases). Between the trimmed V and J ends, which lost 3 bases and 1 base, there was a span of 10 bases. Germline V gene sequence: CDR1 ENHRY, CDR2 SYGVKD. This CDR3 region has 14 residues.

The chain recombines TRBV29-1 with TRBJ2-3, with 8 bases lining up with TRBD2. Germline trimming cut 5 bases from V and 2 bases from J; bases unmatched to any gene: 9. The CDR3 runs 15 residues. Germline loops: CDR1 SQVTM, CDR2 ANQGSEA. CDR3 DNA sequence: TGCAGCGTTCACCAACTAGCGGAGTCCACAGATACGCAGTATTTT. Its translation: CSVHQLAESTDTQYF.

CDR3: CASSGVGYQPQHF. The CDR3 coding sequence is TGTGCCAGCAGCGGGGTTGGGTATCAGCCCCAGCATTTT. J is TRBJ1-5 and V is TRBV25-1; the D is unclear. The germline V gene has CDR1 MGHDK and CDR2 SYGVNS. CDR3 length equals 13 residues. V lost 6 bases and J lost 5, with 11 bases in between.

The chain uses TRBV7-9 and TRBJ1-1, with TRBD1 identical over 7 bases. The CDR3 runs 12 residues. After removal of 6 bases from V and 9 bases from J, the junction contained 7 bases not matched to a gene. Per germline, CDR1 SEHNR and CDR2 FQNEAQ (reference sequence). In nucleotides, the CDR3 is TGTGCCAGCAGGAAGGGGGCCCTGCAAGCTTTCTTT. Its translation is CASRKGALQAFF. The full variable domain, rest sourced from reference TRBV7-9 and TRBJ1-1, is DTGVSQNPRHKITKRGQNVTFRCDPISEHNRLYWYRQTLGQGPEFLTYFQNEAQLEKSRLLSDRFSAERPKGSFSTLEIQRTEQGDSAMYLCASRKGALQAFFGQGTRLTVV.

The gene calls are TRBV27 and TRBJ2-3; 10 positions match TRBD1. The trim removed 4 bases at V and 4 bases at J, leaving 5 bases unmatched. This CDR3 is built from 15 residues. Germline V gene sequence: CDR1 MNHEY, CDR2 SMNVEV (reference sequence). The CDR3 is CASSSRDRGSDTQYF. CDR3 DNA sequence: TGTGCCAGCAGTTCCCGGGACAGGGGATCAGATACGCAGTATTTT.

The chain combines TRBV29-1 with TRBJ2-7; weak D call: TRBD1 (6 bases). The CDR3 has 15 amino acids. The V gene's germline CDR1 is SQVTM and CDR2 ANQGSEA. Trimming removed 7 bases at V and 0 bases at J, with 19 bases between. CDR3: CSAEGSQGSSYEQYF. The CDR3 DNA reads as TGCAGCGCCGAAGGGTCGCAGGGGAGCTCCTACGAGCAGTACTTC.

The V call is TRBV9, the J call TRBJ2-1; 10 bases match TRBD2. Germline V CDR1 and CDR2: SGDLS, YYNGEE. This CDR3 comprises 14 residues. With V trimmed by 7 bases and J by 5 bases, 6 bases remained unmatched. The CDR3 region has the DNA TGTGCCAGCGCGAGCGGGAGGGTTAACAATGAGCAGTTCTTC. It is translated as CASASGRVNNEQFF.